This T cell receptor beta chain was captured by sequencing in a study of siplizumab effects on memory and regulatory T cells (dated by TCRdb to between 2018 and 2021). With respect to the entire study: The study examined how the anti-CD2 antibody siplizumab affects alloreactive T-cell subsets in allogeneic mixed lymphocyte reactions built from human PBMCs. The full study reports these points: A naive or memory phenotype could not be assigned to roughly 75-96% of proliferating CD4+ or CD8+ clones. Of the alloreactive CD4+ clones that could be mapped, the Treg-derived share averaged around 64% with siplizumab compared with 25% to 30% in control reactions. Greater diversity appeared to be present in unstimulated naive T cells than in memory T cells, and a substantial contribution to the alloresponse seemed to be made by naive cells. Because sequences below about 10^-5 frequency were poorly captured, only a minor fraction of alloreactive clones could be mapped to unstimulated subsets. Siplizumab significantly reduced the cumulative frequency of alloreactive sequences traceable to unstimulated CD4+ memory T cells. Whether proliferating Tregs from siplizumab cultures were suppressive was not functionally confirmed.

Comments on this clone: The specificity of this receptor is unknown. No quality values exist for individual bases; no much larger clone is one base distant.

Library construction relied on the immunoSEQ multiplex PCR assay. The deep sequencing platform assayed about 10^5 TCR templates per sample. Genomic DNA extracted from sorted T cells was used for TCRbeta CDR3 sequencing. On the authors' methods: The R programming language was used for the clonal analysis of the TCRbeta CDR3 data. Unstimulated samples were compared with post-reaction CFSE-low samples to define alloreactive CD4+ and CD8+ clones. Alloreactive CD4+ clones were assigned to regulatory or non-regulatory origin by matching sequences to sorted unstimulated Treg and non-Treg repertoires. TCRdb stores this immuneACCESS table with in-frame sequences only. Part of the clones is absent; in the studies checked, under half of the shortfall reflects unresolved V genes, and no reason is known for the rest. For V, J and clone size, that table is used; D and trimming come from the DNA. A total of over 35,000 clones appear in this sample, around 89% of them only once. The ten largest clonotypes hold 0.2% to 0.3% of the sample.

Trimmed from V: 4 bases; trimmed from J: 3 bases; junction bases lacking a gene match: 5. As encoded in the germline V gene, CDR1 is SGHTA while CDR2 is FQGNSA. The CDR3 spans 14 residues, from the cysteine through the phenylalanine. The entry retains the CDR3 DNA only, 42 bases that are in frame from base 1. In addition, sequencing in three donor pairs included unstimulated CD8+ effector memory subsets alongside CD4+ naive, CD8+ naive, CD8+ TEMRA and CD4+ memory subsets. TCRbeta CDR3 sequencing was performed on sorted unstimulated T cells and on proliferating T cells recovered from mixed lymphocyte reactions. Fresh whole blood from nine to ten HLA-typed healthy donors was used as the source from which PBMCs were isolated.

Material for sequencing was naive CD4+ T cells sorted from blood. This sample's cell subset or site label indicates: unstimulated naive T cells. The sequence was collected from a human donor in good health. The sequence links TRBV7-2 to TRBJ1-1, and 7 junction bases match TRBD1. The nucleotide sequence reads as follows: TGTGCCAGCAGCTCCCGACAGGGTTACACTGAAGCTTTCTTT. It is translated as CASSSRQGYTEAFF.